Following are 11 T cell receptor beta chains from one sample sequenced in a study of tumor and adjacent non-tumor tissue in lung cancer (dated by TCRdb to about 2018). RNA was isolated from bulk, unsorted tissue, and RNA quality was assessed with a NanoDrop ND-1000 and an Agilent 2100. The normal lung samples consisted of distant non-tumor tissue collected more than 3 cm from the tumor edge. Receptor amplification or capture employed multiplex PCR. The sequencing machine was an Illumina HiSeq 2500. TCRbeta libraries were constructed through three rounds of nested PCR with primers (Table S4) according to protocols adapted from ARM-PCR. TCRdb passed the public sequencing reads through fastp at Q25 and MiXCR, retaining productive beta sequences. Every distinct CDR3 protein forms one entry, paired with its most common genes and DNA. The sample contains 60,000 to 65,000 distinct CDR3 sequences, 61% of them found a single time. The ten biggest clones cover roughly 35% of the sample.

Sequencing input: distant non-tumor lung tissue. These receptors came from a man between 70 and 80 years old with non-small cell lung cancer.

This clonotype was seen many times. V gene TRBV29-1 combines with J gene TRBJ2-5; D is possibly TRBD1 (6 bases). This CDR3 region has 12 residues. Deletions cut 6 bases from V and 1 base from J, with 9 bases between. Germline V CDR1 and CDR2: SQVTM, ANQGSEA. The CDR3 is CSVYRVQETQYF. The CDR3 DNA follows: TGCAGCGTCTACAGGGTCCAAGAGACCCAGTACTTC.

This clonotype was seen ten or more times. This rearrangement joins TRBV4-2 to TRBJ2-3; D perhaps matches TRBD2 (6 bases). From germline, CDR1 is LGHNA and CDR2 YNFKEQ. V lost 4 bases and J 3 bases, leaving 8 bases between the germline ends. The CDR3 loop spans 13 amino acids. This CDR3 reads CASSPGGTDTQYF. CDR3 nucleotides: TGTGCCAGCAGCCCCGGGGGAACAGATACGCAGTATTTT.

Concerning this clonotype itself: A clone one base away is much larger, so this may be a read error. The V and J genes are TRBV6-5 and TRBJ2-1, with D perhaps matching TRBD2 (5 bases). Between the trimmed V and J ends, which lost 2 bases and 9 bases, there was a span of 17 bases. The CDR3 is made up of 15 amino acids. Germline CDR1 MNHEY, CDR2 SVGAGI. The DNA for the CDR3 is TGTGCCAGCAGTTACCATCCTAACGGGATGGGTGAGCAGTTCTTC. Its protein product is CASSYHPNGMGEQFF.

For this clonotype: This clone may be a read error of a much larger clone one base away. CDR3: CASSEDGWGPRCEQYF. CDR3 nucleotides: TGTGCCAGCAGTGAAGATGGGTGGGGCCCCAGGTGCGAGCAGTACTTC. The chain has TRBV6-1 and TRBJ2-7, with a possible D match to TRBD1 (5 bases). V gave up 1 base and J gave up 6 bases, with 19 bases separating them. Germline loops: CDR1 MNHNS, CDR2 SASEGT. The CDR3 spans 16 residues.

V usage is TRBV5-1 and J usage is TRBJ2-6, with 12 bases aligning to TRBD2. V was clipped by 5 bases and J by 0 bases; unmatched bases: 3. Per the germline V gene, CDR1 is SGHRS and CDR2 is YFSETQ. This CDR3 is built from 17 residues. The CDR3 spells CASRLAGGSSGANVLTF. The CDR3, as DNA: TGCGCCAGCAGACTAGCGGGAGGCAGCTCTGGGGCCAACGTCCTGACTTTC.

A word on this clonotype: Possible read error: a much larger clone is one base away. The rearrangement joins TRBV11-2 to TRBJ2-2; D is perhaps TRBD1 or TRBD2 (6 bases each). Germline CDR1 and CDR2: SGHAT and FQNNGV. The CDR3 contains 14 residues. Here the CDR3 DNA reads TGTGCCAGCAGCCTAATATGGGGGGCGTCGGAGCGGTTTTTT. It is translated as CASSLIWGASERFF.

Concerning this clonotype: This may be a read error, as it is one base from a much larger clone. V and J are TRBV12-3 or TRBV12-4 and TRBJ2-7, with 14 bases identical to TRBD2. V was clipped by 6 bases and J by 5 bases; unmatched bases: 3. There are 14 residues in the CDR3. CDR3: CASSTGLAGDEQYF. Written as DNA, the CDR3 is TGTGCCAGCAGCACGGGACTAGCGGGAGACGAGCAGTACTTC.

Comments on this clonotype: It may be a read error: a sequence one base away is much more abundant. The chain joins TRBV28 to TRBJ2-7, with D possibly matching TRBD1 (6 bases). CDR1 and CDR2 from the germline V gene are MDHEN and SYDVKM. V was cut by 6 bases and J by 6 bases, with 15 bases left in between. The CDR3 has 13 amino acids. This CDR3 is CASRLGGWSEQYF. The CDR3 nucleotides are TGTGCCAGCAGGTTAGGGGGATGGTCCGAGCAGTACTTC.

As to this clonotype: An end of the junction differs from the germline gene, which may be a read error. The CDR3 nucleotides read TGCAGCTCTCGGGAGGGCCCCAATGGGCAGTTCTTC. This encodes CSSREGPNGQFF. The V gene is TRBV29-1, the J gene TRBJ2-1, with 8 nucleotides matching TRBD2. Germline lookup yields CDR1 SQVTM and CDR2 ANQGSEA. The CDR3 sequence is 12 residues long.

A note on this clonotype: A read error may explain this, as a much larger clone is one base away. V and J are TRBV20-1 and TRBJ1-1; the D is unclear. The germline gives CDR1 DFQATT, CDR2 SNEGSKA (reference sequence). CDR3 size: 11 residues. The CDR3 nucleotides read TGCGGTGCTATGCCGAGCACTGAAGCTTTCTTT. Its translation is CGAMPSTEAFF.

A remark on this clonotype: Here the CDR3 omits its conserved ending phenylalanine or tryptophan, so a read error is the likely source. V usage is TRBV11-2 and J usage is TRBJ2-1; D is possibly TRBD1 (6 bases). The CDR3 runs 15 residues. Germline V CDR1 and CDR2: SGHAT, FQNNGV. CDR3 nucleotides: TGTGTCAGCAGCATTATCAGGGGAGACTACAATGAGCAGTTCTTA. Translated: CVSSIIRGDYNEQFL.